The rows below give T cell receptor beta chains drawn from one sample of a study of neurological immune-mediated disorders. One entry per CDR3 protein results from TCRdb running MiXCR on the 5' RACE reads. The sample carries around 20,000 distinct CDR3 sequences, 8% to 13% recorded once. Sequencing was done on a sample of PBMCs. These receptors were collected from a woman aged 55-75 years with HTLV-1-associated myelopathy (HAM/TSP). CDR3s include the opening cysteine and the closing phenylalanine or tryptophan. Fields, in order: CDR3 DNA, CDR3 protein, J gene, V gene, clone size, D gene. D genes are given only for firm matches. Part of the rows lack a size; the others show once, few, many or a class for expanded clones.

TGCAGTGCCCCGTACTACGAGCAGTACTTC | CSAPYYEQYF | TRBJ2-7 | TRBV20-1 | many | .
TGTGCCAGCAGTGGGGCGGGGGTCCAACCCGTAGAGACCCAGTACTTC | CASSGAGVQPVETQYF | TRBJ2-5 | TRBV2 | many | TRBD2
TGCAGTGCTTGTAGCGGGGGGATCCAAGAGACCCAGTACTTC | CSACSGGIQETQYF | TRBJ2-5 | TRBV20-1 | many | TRBD2
TGCAGTGCTAGAGTGAGGGGGGACGCGGATACGCAGTATTTT | CSARVRGDADTQYF | TRBJ2-3 | TRBV20-1 | . | .
TGTGCCAGCAGCCTCGGGACTACCCCTTTGGATGAGCAGTTCTTC | CASSLGTTPLDEQFF | TRBJ2-1 | TRBV7-2 | many | TRBD2
TGTGCCAGCAAAATAACGGGCCCCGCGGCTTTCTTT | CASKITGPAAFF | TRBJ1-1 | TRBV2 | many | .
TGTGCCACCAGTGATGGGACCCAGGGCTACGAGCAGTACTTC | CATSDGTQGYEQYF | TRBJ2-7 | TRBV24-1 | few | .
TGTGCCAGCAGCTTCAACACTTTAGGGATCTATGGCTACACCTTC | CASSFNTLGIYGYTF | TRBJ1-2 | TRBV5-4 | . | .
TGTGCCAGCAGCCAACAGGGACTAGCCTACGAGCAGTACTTC | CASSQQGLAYEQYF | TRBJ2-7 | TRBV14 | few | TRBD2
TGCAGTGCCTCCGACGACGGATTGGGAATCGGAGATGGCTACACCTTC | CSASDDGLGIGDGYTF | TRBJ1-2 | TRBV20-1 | medium-sized | .
TGTGCCAGCAGCGGGCGGTCGCCGTATGAAAAACTGTTTTTT | CASSGRSPYEKLFF | TRBJ1-4 | TRBV27 | . | .
TGTGCCAGCAGCGAATCCGGGACAGGGCCCTACGAGCAGTACTTC | CASSESGTGPYEQYF | TRBJ2-7 | TRBV7-2 | many | TRBD1
TGCGCCAGCAGCCCGGACCCAAGGTCGAACACTGAAGCTTTCTTT | CASSPDPRSNTEAFF | TRBJ1-1 | TRBV5-1 | many | .
TGCGCCAGCAGCTTGTATCCGGCCAGATCCCCATCGGGCTACACCTTC | CASSLYPARSPSGYTF | TRBJ1-2 | TRBV5-1 | many | .
TGCAGTGCTAGTTCGGGCCAGCCCATGAACACTGAAGCTTTCTTT | CSASSGQPMNTEAFF | TRBJ1-1 | TRBV20-1 | many | .
TGTGCCAGCAGTGAATTAGTTCGCCAATACACAGATACGCAGTATTTT | CASSELVRQYTDTQYF | TRBJ2-3 | TRBV2 | many | .
TGCAGTGCGAGCAGTAGGGCAGGGGAAGGGACTGAAGCTTTCTTT | CSASSRAGEGTEAFF | TRBJ1-1 | TRBV20-1 | many | .
TGTGCCAGCAGCCTCCAAGTAGCGGGGGGGAGCACAGATACGCAGTATTTT | CASSLQVAGGSTDTQYF | TRBJ2-3 | TRBV7-2 | many | TRBD2
TGTGCCAGCCAACGCACTGAAGCTTTCTTT | CASQRTEAFF | TRBJ1-1 | TRBV12-3/TRBV12-4 | . | .
TGCAGTGCTAGAGCTGGGAGCATTCTCCGGGATGAGCAGTTCTTC | CSARAGSILRDEQFF | TRBJ2-1 | TRBV20-1 | . | .
TGCGCCAGCAGTGAGTCGGGGGTGGGGACCTTTAATTCACCCCTCCACTTT | CASSESGVGTFNSPLHF | TRBJ1-6 | TRBV10-2 | many | .
TGCAGTGCGTACAGGGGTATTGACTCCTACGAGCAGTACTTC | CSAYRGIDSYEQYF | TRBJ2-7 | TRBV20-1 | many | TRBD1
TGCAGCGTTGCCGGGAGCCTACGTGGAGATACGCAGTATTTT | CSVAGSLRGDTQYF | TRBJ2-3 | TRBV29-1 | few | .
TGTGCCAGCACCTTGGGGACTACCAATACGCAGTATTTT | CASTLGTTNTQYF | TRBJ2-3 | TRBV12-3/TRBV12-4 | medium-sized | TRBD2
TGCAGTGCTAGAGATTACCAGCGGGGCGCCTCCTACAATGAGCAGTTCTTC | CSARDYQRGASYNEQFF | TRBJ2-1 | TRBV20-1 | many | TRBD2
TGTGCCAGCAGCCAAGGAGGAGGATATGAAAAACTGTTTTTT | CASSQGGGYEKLFF | TRBJ1-4 | TRBV3-1 | many | .
TGTGCCAGCAGTTTAAGTCAAGCTATGACGGGTTTCTCTGGAAACACCATATATTTT | CASSLSQAMTGFSGNTIYF | TRBJ1-3 | TRBV25-1 | many | .
TGTGCCAGCAGTGACGGGGACGGGCCCACTGAAGCTTTCTTT | CASSDGDGPTEAFF | TRBJ1-1 | TRBV6-5 | many | .
TGTGCCAGCAGTTCGGGACAGCTCTCTGGGGCCAACGTCCTGACTTTC | CASSSGQLSGANVLTF | TRBJ2-6 | TRBV6-5 | . | TRBD1
TGTGCCAGCAGCGCAGGAGGGGAGTCTCGGCAGTACTTC | CASSAGGESRQYF | TRBJ2-7 | TRBV2 | medium-sized | .
TGCACGGCTAGCGGGGGGGCCGGAGATACGCAGTATTTT | CTASGGAGDTQYF | TRBJ2-3 | TRBV20-1 | many | TRBD2
TGCAGTGCTGGACCTCAGGTCCGAGGGGATCAGCCCCAGCATTTT | CSAGPQVRGDQPQHF | TRBJ1-5 | TRBV20-1 | many | .
TGCGCCAGCAGCTTGTGGGGGGGGCTAGCCAGCTCCTACGAGCAGTACTTC | CASSLWGGLASSYEQYF | TRBJ2-7 | TRBV5-1 | many | .
TGCGCCAGCAGCGACAGTCCCTACGAGCAGTACTTC | CASSDSPYEQYF | TRBJ2-7 | TRBV5-1 | . | .
TGTGCCAGCAGCTTTACAGGGAGGTTCTCCGGGGAGCTGTTTTTT | CASSFTGRFSGELFF | TRBJ2-2 | TRBV5-6 | medium-sized | .
TGCGCCAGCAGCTTGGCGGGGCCCCAAGTGAACACTGAAGCTTTCTTT | CASSLAGPQVNTEAFF | TRBJ1-1 | TRBV5-1 | many | .
TGTGCCAGCAGTTTATCTATTGGTTCGGCCTACGAGCAGTACTTC | CASSLSIGSAYEQYF | TRBJ2-7 | TRBV27 | many | .
TGCGCCAGCCGGAATGGGACGGTGGACCAAGAGACCCAGTACTTC | CASRNGTVDQETQYF | TRBJ2-5 | TRBV5-1 | many | .
TGTGCCAGCAGTTATCGATTAGATACGTCCTACGAGCAGTACTTC | CASSYRLDTSYEQYF | TRBJ2-7 | TRBV6-2/TRBV6-3 | many | .
TGCAGTGCTAGAGCCTGGAGGAGGGGGGGCTTTACAGATACGCAGTATTTT | CSARAWRRGGFTDTQYF | TRBJ2-3 | TRBV20-1 | many | .
TGCAGTGCTAGAGATATGGCCCCAGGGGCCTACGAGCAGTACTTC | CSARDMAPGAYEQYF | TRBJ2-7 | TRBV20-1 | many | .
TGTGCCAGCAGTGCCCGGGACAGGGGCTACGAGCAGTACTTC | CASSARDRGYEQYF | TRBJ2-7 | TRBV6-5 | many | TRBD1
TGCAGTGCTAAGTCGGGACAGCCTTATAGCAATCAGCCCCAGCATTTT | CSAKSGQPYSNQPQHF | TRBJ1-5 | TRBV20-1 | many | TRBD1
TGCAGTGGGACTAGCGGATACCCCTCCTACGAGCAGTACTTC | CSGTSGYPSYEQYF | TRBJ2-7 | TRBV20-1 | . | TRBD2
TGCAGTGCTAGAAGCGGGACTAGCGGGGGGAGTGAGCAGTTCTTC | CSARSGTSGGSEQFF | TRBJ2-1 | TRBV20-1 | many | TRBD2
TGCAGTGCTAGAGTAACCGGGGAAGGTATGAACACTGAAGCTTTCTTT | CSARVTGEGMNTEAFF | TRBJ1-1 | TRBV20-1 | many | .
TGCAGCGTTGAAGGGCTAGCGGGGGACCTCTACGAGCAGTACTTC | CSVEGLAGDLYEQYF | TRBJ2-7 | TRBV29-1 | many | TRBD2
TGTGCCAGCTGCGGCCTAGAAGCGACCCAGTACTTC | CASCGLEATQYF | TRBJ2-5 | TRBV2 | many | .
TGCAGTGCCGGAGGACAGGGTATTGACACAGATACGCAGTATTTT | CSAGGQGIDTDTQYF | TRBJ2-3 | TRBV20-1 | medium-sized | TRBD1
TGTGCCAGCAGCTCATTAATGAACACTGAAGCTTTCTTT | CASSSLMNTEAFF | TRBJ1-1 | TRBV7-8 | many | .
TGTGCCAGCAGCTTGGACAGGGGCGATGAGCAGTTCTTC | CASSLDRGDEQFF | TRBJ2-1 | TRBV5-6 | many | TRBD1
TGCAGTGCTAGAGGCGGGGGGGCGGCCAATGAGCAGTTCTTC | CSARGGGAANEQFF | TRBJ2-1 | TRBV20-1 | . | TRBD2
TGCGCCAGCAGCTTGGAACCGGGTAACTATGGCTACACCTTC | CASSLEPGNYGYTF | TRBJ1-2 | TRBV5-1 | many | .
TGCAGTGCTAGAGATCGACTAGCGGGGGGCCTATCCTACGAGCAGTACTTC | CSARDRLAGGLSYEQYF | TRBJ2-7 | TRBV20-1 | many | TRBD2
TGTGCCAGCAGTGTCGACAGGGTCTCAGGGGAGCTGTTTTTT | CASSVDRVSGELFF | TRBJ2-2 | TRBV6-5 | many | TRBD1
TGCAGTGCTACACAGGGGGCCGCGCCTTTTAACTATGGCTACACCTTC | CSATQGAAPFNYGYTF | TRBJ1-2 | TRBV20-1 | many | TRBD1
TGTGCCAGCCGGGACCCGTGCTCCTACGAGCAGTACTTC | CASRDPCSYEQYF | TRBJ2-7 | TRBV10-3 | . | .
TGCGCCAGCAGCTTGGACAGTGGGCGGGACGAGCAGTACTTC | CASSLDSGRDEQYF | TRBJ2-7 | TRBV5-1 | many | .
TGCAGTGCAAGGGGGACACCGGCCTACGAGCAGTACTTC | CSARGTPAYEQYF | TRBJ2-7 | TRBV20-1 | many | .